This TCR beta chain appears in the sequencing data of a study of blood T cells in healthy people across ages. The CDR3 loop spans 14 amino acids. Germline values: CDR1 SGHTA, CDR2 FQGNSA. The V end was cut by 5 bases, the J end by 6 bases, with 15 bases between. At least 7 million PBMCs were isolated per sample. Next came a second PCR, run for about 6 to 12 cycles, which used a sample-barcoded 5' primer along with a J-beta primer mix. Using its own MiXCR run on the 5' RACE reads, TCRdb lists one record per CDR3 protein. The top ten hold less than 25% of the sample, which has about 730,000 distinct CDR3 sequences, about 42% seen once.

Sequencing used blood. This sequence was found in a woman aged 60-75 years in good health. The rearrangement links TRBV7-2 to TRBJ2-3; D is uncertain. CDR3: CASSPFSQGDTQYF. As DNA, the CDR3 is TGTGCCAGCAGCCCATTTTCCCAAGGCGATACGCAGTATTTT.